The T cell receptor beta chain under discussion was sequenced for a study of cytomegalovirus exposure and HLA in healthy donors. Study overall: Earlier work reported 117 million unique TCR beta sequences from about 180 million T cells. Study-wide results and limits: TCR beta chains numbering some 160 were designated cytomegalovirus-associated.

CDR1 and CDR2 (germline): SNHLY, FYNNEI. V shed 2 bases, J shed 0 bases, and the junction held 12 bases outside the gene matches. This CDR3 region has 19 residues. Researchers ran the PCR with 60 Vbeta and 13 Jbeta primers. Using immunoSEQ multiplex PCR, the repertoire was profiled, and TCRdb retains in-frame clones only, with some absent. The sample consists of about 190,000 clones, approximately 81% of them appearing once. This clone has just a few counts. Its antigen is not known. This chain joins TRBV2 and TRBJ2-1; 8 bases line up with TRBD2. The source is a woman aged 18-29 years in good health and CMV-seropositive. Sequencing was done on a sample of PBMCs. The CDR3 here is CASSELASGPSSSYNEQFF. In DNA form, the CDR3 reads TGTGCCAGCAGTGAACTGGCTAGCGGGCCATCGAGCTCCTACAATGAGCAGTTCTTC.